The source of this T cell receptor beta chain is a study of siplizumab effects on memory and regulatory T cells. The germline V and J ends were trimmed by 0 bases and 11 bases, with 13 bases remaining between them. The CDR3 is 12 amino acids. Germline CDR1 is GTSNPN and CDR2 is SVGIG (reference sequence). This clone was seen more than once but under ten times. Its target is not known. Notes on the study in general: Suppressive capability of dividing Tregs from siplizumab cultures went unverified. Siplizumab significantly decreased alloreactive sequences from unstimulated CD4+ memory cells. The authors mapped only a minor fraction of alloreactive clones to unstimulated subsets.

Clones were sequenced by immunoSEQ multiplex PCR, and TCRdb holds only the in-frame ones, with some missing. The table lists about 69,000 clones, over 70% of them singletons. The chain joins TRBV30 to TRBJ1-1; no firm D call. The sequence was obtained from a human donor in good health. Material for sequencing was Tregs sorted from blood. CDR3 bases: TGTGCCTGGAGTGTACTTTGGGGAGGTGCTTTCTTT. Amino acids: CAWSVLWGGAFF. The full variable domain, with the rest looked up from reference TRBV30 and TRBJ1-1, is SQTIHQWPATLVQPVGSPLSLECTVEGTSNPNLYWYRQAAGRGLQLLFYSVGIGQISSEVPQNLSASRPQDRQFILSSKKLLLSDSGFYLCAWSVLWGGAFFGQGTRLTVV.